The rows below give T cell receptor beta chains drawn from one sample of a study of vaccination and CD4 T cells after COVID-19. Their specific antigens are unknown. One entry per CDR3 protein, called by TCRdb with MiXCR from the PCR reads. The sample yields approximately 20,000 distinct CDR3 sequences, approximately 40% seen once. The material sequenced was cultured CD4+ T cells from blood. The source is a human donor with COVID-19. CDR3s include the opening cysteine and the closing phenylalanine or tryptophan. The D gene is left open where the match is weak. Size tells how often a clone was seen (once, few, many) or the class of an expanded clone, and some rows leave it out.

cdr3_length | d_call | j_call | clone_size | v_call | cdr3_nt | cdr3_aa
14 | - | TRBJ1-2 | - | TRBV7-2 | TGTGCCAGCAGCTTGGCGGGGGCAAATTATGGCTACACCTTC | CASSLAGANYGYTF
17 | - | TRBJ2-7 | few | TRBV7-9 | TGTGCCAGCAGTTTTAGGCTAGCCCCTAAGGGCTCCTACGAGCAGTACTTC | CASSFRLAPKGSYEQYF
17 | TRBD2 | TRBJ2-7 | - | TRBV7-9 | TGTGCCAGCAGCTCAAGGACTAGCGGGTCACTGGATGACGAGCAGTACTTC | CASSSRTSGSLDDEQYF
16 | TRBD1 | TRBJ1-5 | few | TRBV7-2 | TGTGCCAGCAGCCCAGAGGACAGGGCCGTTGGTCAGCCCCAGCATTTT | CASSPEDRAVGQPQHF
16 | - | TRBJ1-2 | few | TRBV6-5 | TGTGCCAGCAGTTACTCGACTTCGCGGACAGTTCCGGGCTACACCTTC | CASSYSTSRTVPGYTF
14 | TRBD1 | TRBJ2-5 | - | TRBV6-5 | TGTGCCAGCAGTTGGGGACAGGGAGTTGAGACCCAGTACTTC | CASSWGQGVETQYF
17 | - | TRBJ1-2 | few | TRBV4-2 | TGTGCCAGCAGCCAAGTGGGTGGGGGGGTCGGTTTGGGCGGCTACACCTTC | CASSQVGGGVGLGGYTF
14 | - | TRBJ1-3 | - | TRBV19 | TGTGCCAGTAGTAGTATGGGCTCTGGAAACACCATATATTTT | CASSSMGSGNTIYF
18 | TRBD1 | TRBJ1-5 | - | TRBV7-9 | TGTGCCAGCAGCTTAGTTTGGACAGGCCTCACTAGCAATCAGCCCCAGCATTTT | CASSLVWTGLTSNQPQHF
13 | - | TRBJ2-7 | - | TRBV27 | TGTGCCAGCAGTACCAGACAGGAGGGCGAGCAGTACTTC | CASSTRQEGEQYF
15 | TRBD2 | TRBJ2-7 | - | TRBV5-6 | TGTGCCAGCAGCCCGACTAGCGGATATCCCTACGAGCAGTACTTC | CASSPTSGYPYEQYF